Listed below are T cell receptor beta chains from one sample, sequenced in a study of T cells in Graves' hyperthyroidism and ophthalmopathy. One entry per CDR3 protein results from TCRdb running MiXCR on the multiplex PCR reads. Counted here are 370,000 or so distinct CDR3 sequences, roughly 12% occurring once; the ten biggest clones make up about 20%. The sequencing sample was made of blood. Receptor source: a man between 25 and 39 years old with Graves' hyperthyroidism that later progressed to Graves' ophthalmopathy. The CDR3 runs from the conserved cysteine through the conserved F or W. Fields, in order: V gene, D gene, J gene, clone size, CDR3 DNA, CDR3 protein. A D gene is named only where the DNA matches it firmly. Clone size is shown for a subset of rows, as once, few, many or a class of expanded clone.

TRBV12-3/TRBV12-4,-,TRBJ1-3,many,TGTGCCAGCAGCACACCGTCGGACGGTCGGTCTGGAAACACCATATATTTT,CASSTPSDGRSGNTIYF
TRBV20-1,-,TRBJ1-1,-,TGCAGTGCTAGTCCCCGGGGGACTGAAGCTTTCTTT,CSASPRGTEAFF
TRBV27,-,TRBJ1-1,many,TGTGCCAGCAGTTCGACCGCTTTCACTGAAGCTTTCTTT,CASSSTAFTEAFF
TRBV7-9,-,TRBJ2-3,few,TGTGCCAGCAGCCGTACCCCCGGGGGGCCACGGGATACGCAGTATTTT,CASSRTPGGPRDTQYF
TRBV20-1,-,TRBJ1-2,few,TGCAGTGCTAGAGATCCCCGAGTCTCGACCTATGGCTACACCTTC,CSARDPRVSTYGYTF
TRBV6-1,TRBD1,TRBJ1-2,few,TGTGCCAGCGGGGACAGGGGGCGGAGGGATGGCTACACCTTC,CASGDRGRRDGYTF
TRBV3-1,-,TRBJ1-1,few,TGTGCCAGCAGCCAGCCGGGCCTTCTGAACACTGAAGCTTTCTTT,CASSQPGLLNTEAFF
TRBV6-1,-,TRBJ2-6,few,TGTGCCAGCAGTGAAGCAGCCGGGGACGGGGCCAACGTCCTGACTTTC,CASSEAAGDGANVLTF
TRBV18,-,TRBJ2-3,-,TGTGCCAGCTCACCACTATATGGTACAGATACGCAGTATTTT,CASSPLYGTDTQYF
TRBV2,-,TRBJ1-2,many,TGTGCCAGCAGTTTTGAAGGGAATGGCTACACCTTC,CASSFEGNGYTF
TRBV11-2,-,TRBJ1-6,many,TGTGCCAGCAGCTTAATACAGGGTGTTAGGTCACCCCTCCACTTT,CASSLIQGVRSPLHF
TRBV9,-,TRBJ2-1,few,TGTGCCAGCAGCTATATATCGGGTGGTGAGCAGTTCTTC,CASSYISGGEQFF
TRBV30,TRBD1,TRBJ1-5,few,TGTGCCTGGAACGGACAGGGCGGCCAGCCCCAGCATTTT,CAWNGQGGQPQHF
TRBV2,-,TRBJ1-1,many,TGTGCCAGCAGTGAAAACGGGGGCTTCTGGACTGAAGCTTTCTTT,CASSENGGFWTEAFF
TRBV18,TRBD1,TRBJ2-1,-,TGTGCCAGCACCGGGACAGGGGGCAATGAGCAGTTCTTC,CASTGTGGNEQFF
TRBV7-3,-,TRBJ2-3,few,TGTGCCAGCAGCTCGGAAGCGGCGGATACGCAGTATTTT,CASSSEAADTQYF
TRBV9,-,TRBJ1-1,many,TGTGCCAGCAGCCCCCATCCCACTGAAGCTTTCTTT,CASSPHPTEAFF
TRBV2,-,TRBJ1-5,many,TGTGCCAGCAGTACCTCCTGGACTGGACGGCCCCAGCATTTT,CASSTSWTGRPQHF
TRBV11-3,TRBD1,TRBJ2-7,many,TGTGCCAGCAGCGAGCCTGTAGCGAGGACAGGGACCTACGAGCAGTACTTC,CASSEPVARTGTYEQYF
TRBV6-1,TRBD1,TRBJ2-3,few,TGTGCCAGCAGTGAATTAGGACAGGGGGTCACAGATACGCGGTATTTT,CASSELGQGVTDTRYF
TRBV3-1,-,TRBJ2-7,-,TGTGCCAGCAGCCAAGATATCCCGGGCAGTCCCTACGAGCAGTACTTC,CASSQDIPGSPYEQYF
TRBV30,-,TRBJ1-1,many,TGTGCCTGGAGTCGGGTATATAGGGAAGCTTTCTTT,CAWSRVYREAFF
TRBV27,TRBD2,TRBJ2-7,many,TGTGCCAGCAGTTTACGCGGGGGGTACGAGCAGTACTTC,CASSLRGGYEQYF
TRBV28,-,TRBJ2-7,few,TGTGCCAGCAGCGGCCCCCCCGGGGGCCTTAAAACCTACGAGCAGTACTTC,CASSGPPGGLKTYEQYF
TRBV3-1,-,TRBJ2-7,few,TGTGCCAGCAGCCTCGCGACGGGGGCGAACGCCTACGAGCAGTACTTC,CASSLATGANAYEQYF
TRBV6-1,-,TRBJ1-1,many,TGTGCCAGCAGTGCATGGAGAGTCTCGAACACTGAAGCTTTCTTT,CASSAWRVSNTEAFF
TRBV15,-,TRBJ1-2,many,TGTGCCACCAGCAGAGACGACTCTGACTATGGCTACACCTTC,CATSRDDSDYGYTF
TRBV2,-,TRBJ1-3,many,TGTGCCAGCAGTTCATCATTCCCGGACAGCTCTGGAAACACCATATATTTT,CASSSSFPDSSGNTIYF
TRBV5-4,TRBD2,TRBJ2-3,-,TGTGCCAGCAGCTTGGGCCCCGGGGAAGCGGGGAACACAGATACGCAGTATTTT,CASSLGPGEAGNTDTQYF
TRBV27,TRBD2,TRBJ2-7,few,TGTGCCAGCAGTTTAAGACTAGCGGGGGGGCCATCCTACGAGCAGTACTTC,CASSLRLAGGPSYEQYF
TRBV19,TRBD2,TRBJ2-5,few,TGTGCCAGTAGTTCCCGGACTAGCGGGGGGTTTGGAGAGACCCAGTACTTC,CASSSRTSGGFGETQYF
TRBV5-1,TRBD1,TRBJ1-2,-,TGCGCCAGCAGCCCAGCGACAGGGGGCGCTTGGTATGGCTACACCTTC,CASSPATGGAWYGYTF
TRBV5-5,TRBD1,TRBJ2-6,-,TGTGCCAGCAGCTCCCGGACAGGCCGAAACTCTGGGGCCAACGTCCTGACTTTC,CASSSRTGRNSGANVLTF
TRBV2,-,TRBJ1-2,many,TGTGCCAGCAGTGAAGCGCGGGGCTACACCTTC,CASSEARGYTF
TRBV20-1,TRBD2,TRBJ2-7,-,TGCAGTGCTAGAGGGGGGCGGGGGGGGGGGGGCCTGGACGAGCAGTACTTC,CSARGGRGGGGLDEQYF
TRBV30,-,TRBJ2-5,many,TGTGCCTGGAGTGTTGGAGAGACCCAGTACTTC,CAWSVGETQYF
TRBV28,-,TRBJ2-4,few,TGTGCCAGTTCTGGACGGGGGCCCAACATTCAGTACTTC,CASSGRGPNIQYF
TRBV11-3,-,TRBJ1-4,-,TGTGCCAGCAGCCAACGCGGACAGAGATACACTGAAAAACTGTTTTTT,CASSQRGQRYTEKLFF
TRBV18,TRBD2,TRBJ2-1,few,TGTGCCAGCTCACTAACACTAGCGGGGGCCTACAATGAGCAGTTCTTC,CASSLTLAGAYNEQFF
TRBV28,TRBD2,TRBJ2-5,many,TGTGCCAGCAGTTTAAGGCGGGAGGGAGAGACCCAGTACTTC,CASSLRREGETQYF
TRBV7-9,-,TRBJ1-4,few,TGTGCCAGCAGCATTGGGGAGAGAGCTAATAGGGAAAAACTGTTTTTT,CASSIGERANREKLFF
TRBV10-3,-,TRBJ1-1,-,TGTGCCATCAGTGAAACTATGAACACTGAAGCTTTCTTT,CAISETMNTEAFF
TRBV11-2,-,TRBJ1-6,many,TGTGCCAGCAGCTTAGAACGTCGAAATTCACCCCTCCACTTT,CASSLERRNSPLHF
TRBV7-6,TRBD2,TRBJ2-3,few,TGTGCCAGCAGCCCCATTAGCGGGGGTGGGTATACGCAGTATTTT,CASSPISGGGYTQYF
TRBV5-8,-,TRBJ2-5,few,TGTGCCAGCAACCCTAACCGGCAGGGCATGGAGACCCAGTACTTC,CASNPNRQGMETQYF
TRBV6-1,-,TRBJ2-7,many,TGTGCCAGCAGGAGAACCATGGACACAACCTACGAGCAGTACTTC,CASRRTMDTTYEQYF
TRBV4-2,TRBD1,TRBJ2-7,few,TGTGCCAACAGCCAAGATTTAGTTTTGGGTGAAACCAGGGGGCGCTTTGGGCAGTACTTC,CANSQDLVLGETRGRFGQYF
TRBV28,-,TRBJ1-2,-,TGTGCCAGCAGCCTGGGGGGGATCTATGGCTACACCTTC,CASSLGGIYGYTF
TRBV29-1,-,TRBJ1-1,many,TGCAGCGTTGACGGGAACACTGAAGCTTTCTTT,CSVDGNTEAFF